One sample yielded the 21 T cell receptor beta chains listed below, sequenced in a study of T cells in women clearing cervical HPV infection. The data were produced by immunoSEQ multiplex PCR, yet TCRdb's version contains in-frame clones alone and is incomplete. This repertoire includes under 50,000 clones. Sequencing was performed on blood buffy coat. The receptors derive from a woman between 18 and 70 years old with a cervical HPV16 infection that either progressed to CIN3+ or cleared (not recorded which).

Partial CDR3 DNA: TGTGCCAGCAGGCAGGGGCCTAATGAAAAA. Protein sequence: CASRQGPNEK. The entire CDR3 protein is CASRQGPNEKLFF. The gene calls are TRBV2 and TRBJ1-4; tentative D call: TRBD1 (6 bases). The CDR3 goes on 3 residues after the read ends, and that part is filled in from the germline J gene. From germline, CDR1 is SNHLY and CDR2 FYNNEI. Trimming shortened V by 6 bases and J by 3 bases, and 8 bases separated the two germline ends. The CDR3 is 13 amino acids.

Notes on this clone: The read ends 3 residues shy of where the CDR3 ends; the end is completed using the germline J gene. The chain couples TRBV2 to TRBJ2-7; 7 positions agree with TRBD1. The V gene end was trimmed by 6 bases and the J gene end by 3 bases; junction bases not matched to a gene: 2. This CDR3 has 12 amino acids. The germline V gene has CDR1 SNHLY and CDR2 FYNNEI. CDR3 sequence reads: CASRGQLYEQYF. Incomplete CDR3 DNA: TGTGCCAGCAGGGGACAGCTCTACGAG.

On this clone itself: The DNA ends 3 residues before the CDR3 does, and the rest of the CDR3 is filled in from the germline J gene. The chain is built from TRBV6-1 and TRBJ2-1; possible D gene TRBD2, 7 bases. Germline V gives CDR1 MNHNS, CDR2 SASEGT. V lost 4 bases, J lost 6 bases, and 13 bases lay in between. There are 14 residues in the CDR3. The sequenced part of the CDR3 DNA is TGTGCCAGCAGTGGGTGGGGGGGCCGCAATGAG. Its translation: CASSGWGGRNE. The full-length CDR3 reads as CASSGWGGRNEQFF.

Remarks on this clone: The read terminates 3 residues before the CDR3 end, so the remaining end is supplied by the germline J gene. V usage is TRBV10-3 and J usage is TRBJ2-3, with a tentative D call TRBD2 (6 bases). The CDR3 sequence is 13 residues long. Germline-derived CDR1 and CDR2 are ENHRY and SYGVKD. V was pared by 2 bases and J by 8 bases, with 11 bases between. The CDR3 sequence: CAISEGAGSTQYF. Incomplete CDR3 DNA: TGTGCCATCAGTGAGGGGGCGGGGAGTACG.

Details on this clone: Read data end 3 residues before the CDR3 end; the end is taken from the germline J gene. This chain connects TRBV5-6 to TRBJ2-7, with 8 bases lining up with TRBD1. This CDR3 contains 14 residues. Germline V gene sequence: CDR1 SGHDT, CDR2 YYEEEE. J gave up 3 bases and V 3 bases, and 5 bases lay outside the gene matches. The sequenced CDR3 bases are TGTGCCAGCAGCTACGGGACAGGCAGCTACGAG. The encoded protein is CASSYGTGSYE. In full, the CDR3 reads CASSYGTGSYEQYF. Full variable domain (outside the CDR3, taken from reference TRBV5-6 and TRBJ2-7): DAGVTQSPTHLIKTRGQQVTLRCSPKSGHDTVSWYQQALGQGPQFIFQYYEEEERQRGNFPDRFSGHQFPNYSSELNVNALLLGDSALYLCASSYGTGSYEQYFGPGTRLTVT.

A remark on this clone: From the germline J gene comes the end of the CDR3, since the read stops 3 residues before it. The genes are TRBV7-7 and TRBJ2-5, with D unresolved. This CDR3 is 14 amino acids long. Germline V CDR1 and CDR2: SSHAT, FNYEAQ (reference sequence). Trimming took off 4 bases at V and 4 bases at J, with 13 bases between the two ends. The CDR3 DNA, read in part, is TGTGCCAGCAGCTGGTCGGGTCGTGGAGAGACC. Translating it yields CASSWSGRGET. In full, the CDR3 reads CASSWSGRGETQYF.

About this clone: The read gets to within 3 residues of the CDR3 end, and the germline J gene fills in the rest. The same CDR3 also results from other DNA sequences found in this sample. This chain uses TRBV18 with TRBJ2-3; 11 nucleotides match TRBD1. This CDR3 is built from 18 residues. The V segment lost 6 bases and the J segment 0 bases; nucleotides outside the gene matches: 11. Per the germline V gene, CDR1 is KGHSH and CDR2 is LQKENI. The DNA read from the CDR3 is TGTGCCAGCTCCCCCCCGGGACAGGGGGTCTATAGCACAGATACG. Translating it yields CASSPPGQGVYSTDT. The CDR3 reads in full as CASSPPGQGVYSTDTQYF.

Worth noting for this clone: The DNA ends 3 residues before the CDR3 does, and the rest of the CDR3 is filled in from the germline J gene. This sequence joins TRBV2 and TRBJ2-1; 10 nucleotides line up with TRBD2. The length of the CDR3 is 15 residues. Losses at the gene ends were 7 bases for V and 8 bases for J; bases not matched to a gene: 11. Germline lookup yields CDR1 SNHLY and CDR2 FYNNEI. The CDR3 region is CASNRVSGGAYEQFF. The CDR3 bases that were read are TGTGCCAGCAACCGAGTAAGCGGGGGGGCCTATGAG. Full variable domain (remainder filled in from reference TRBV2 and TRBJ2-1): EPEVTQTPSHQVTQMGQEVILRCVPISNHLYFYWYRQILGQKVEFLVSFYNNEISEKSEIFDDQFSVERPDGSNFTLKIRSTKLEDSAMYFCASNRVSGGAYEQFFGPGTRLTVL.

Comments on this clone: Read data end 3 residues before the CDR3 end; the end is taken from the germline J gene. This chain links TRBV12-3 or TRBV12-4 with TRBJ2-7; D uncertain. V was shortened by 1 base and J by 0 bases, with 7 bases between the two germline ends. This CDR3 spans 14 amino acids. The CDR3: CASSLGSLSYEQYF. Partial CDR3 DNA: TGTGCCAGCAGTTTAGGCAGTCTCTCCTACGAG.

Remarks on this clone: The CDR3 extends 3 residues past the end of the read, so its final part is completed from the germline J gene. The chain recombines TRBV2 with TRBJ1-1; a weak D match, TRBD1 (5 bases). V lost 5 bases and J lost 4, with 11 bases in between. CDR1 and CDR2 from the germline V gene are SNHLY and FYNNEI. This CDR3 has 13 residues. The covered CDR3 bases are TGTGCCAGCAGTAGTCAGGGCCGCACTGAA. This gives the protein CASSSQGRTE. The entire CDR3 is CASSSQGRTEAFF.

A note on this clone: The read ends 3 residues before the CDR3 terminus; that terminus is restored from the germline J gene. This chain joins TRBV19 and TRBJ2-3; TRBD2 agrees at 7 bases. Germline lookup yields CDR1 LNHDA and CDR2 SQIVND (reference sequence). The CDR3 length is 15 residues. Unmatched junction bases numbered 8, after V lost 5 bases and J lost 3 bases. The sequenced part of the CDR3 DNA is TGTGCCAGTAGTGCGGGGGACGGGGTTACAGATACG. Protein: CASSAGDGVTDT. The CDR3 in full is CASSAGDGVTDTQYF.

On this clone: A read error may produce the germline difference seen at one junction end. The read finishes 3 residues shy of the CDR3 end, and the germline J gene is used to complete it. This chain joins TRBV6-1 and TRBJ2-5; 7 bases line up with TRBD2. The germline CDR1 and CDR2 sequences are MNHNS and SASEGT. The CDR3 totals 15 residues. CDR3 bases read: TGTGCCAGCGGTGTTCTAAGCGGGACTCAAGGGACC. As protein: CASGVLSGTQGT. The complete CDR3 sequence is CASGVLSGTQGTQYF.

Points on this clone: Coverage ceases 3 residues before the CDR3 finishes, and the germline J gene fills in the end. The chain combines TRBV19 with TRBJ2-2; D uncertain. The germline V gene encodes CDR1 LNHDA and CDR2 SQIVND (reference sequence). The CDR3 length is 12 residues. The covered CDR3 bases are TGTGCCAGTAGTGTGCCTCGGTCACCG. This translates into CASSVPRSP. The whole CDR3 protein is CASSVPRSPLFF.

Remarks on this clone: The read terminates 3 residues before the CDR3 end, so the remaining end is supplied by the germline J gene. This sequence joins TRBV19 and TRBJ2-2; D is possibly TRBD2 (5 bases). Deletions cut 1 base from V and 7 bases from J, with 10 bases between. Germline CDR1 LNHDA, CDR2 SQIVND (reference sequence). The CDR3 has 14 amino acids. CDR3 DNA, as far as it was read: TGTGCCAGTAGTATAGCGGGGTTGGACGGGGAG. Protein: CASSIAGLDGE. The full CDR3 reads CASSIAGLDGELFF.

As regards this clone: The observed sequence ends 3 residues before the CDR3 terminus, with the missing tail filled in from the germline J gene. The V call is TRBV6-1, the J call TRBJ1-6; the match to TRBD1 covers 9 bases. Germline V gives CDR1 MNHNS, CDR2 SASEGT. The CDR3 has 17 amino acids. V shed 2 bases, J shed 9 bases, and the junction held 11 bases outside the gene matches. The CDR3 spells CASSESPWGTGSSPLHF. The part of the CDR3 DNA that was read is TGTGCCAGCAGTGAATCTCCCTGGGGGACAGGGAGTTCACCC.

On this clone itself: Read coverage stops 3 residues before the CDR3 terminus; the germline J gene supplies the remainder. The V and J genes are TRBV5-1 and TRBJ2-7; a possible D gene is TRBD2 (5 bases). There are 14 residues in the CDR3. V was trimmed by 4 bases and J by 6 bases, leaving 17 bases between them. Per germline, CDR1 SGHRS and CDR2 YFSETQ. This CDR3 is CASSPLWAAGEQYF. Incomplete CDR3 DNA: TGCGCCAGCAGCCCCCTATGGGCCGCGGGCGAG.

As to this clone: Read coverage stops 3 residues before the CDR3 terminus; the germline J gene supplies the remainder. The sample contains more than one DNA sequence encoding this CDR3. V is TRBV5-1 and J is TRBJ1-3; unclear D gene. Germline CDR1 is SGHRS and CDR2 is YFSETQ. V lost 2 bases and J 8 bases, leaving 11 bases between the germline ends. The length of the CDR3 is 13 residues. The covered CDR3 bases are TGCGCCAGCAGCTTTGCGGGTTTAGACACC. The encoded protein is CASSFAGLDT. The full CDR3 protein is CASSFAGLDTIYF.

About this clone: Sequencing ends 3 residues short of the CDR3 end; the germline J gene provides the rest. V usage is TRBV19 and J usage is TRBJ1-2; D remains ambiguous. Germline lookup yields CDR1 LNHDA and CDR2 SQIVND (reference sequence). This CDR3 contains 15 residues. The covered CDR3 bases are TGTGCCAGTAGTATAGCCGAACCTAGCACAGATACC. It specifies CASSIAEPSTDT. The entire CDR3 reads CASSIAEPSTDTYTF.

A remark on this clone: The CDR3 end is not reached by the read, which stops 3 residues before it; the germline J gene fills it in. The J gene is TRBJ1-2, the V gene TRBV19; 10 positions agree with TRBD1. The ends lost 3 bases at V and 4 bases at J; junction bases unmatched: 8. Germline V lookup: CDR1 LNHDA, CDR2 SQIVND (reference sequence). There are 16 residues in the CDR3. CDR3: CASSISGTGALYGYTF. Partial CDR3 DNA: TGTGCCAGTAGTATTTCCGGGACAGGGGCCCTCTATGGC.

On this clone itself: The read ends 3 residues shy of where the CDR3 ends; the end is completed using the germline J gene. This chain links TRBV11-2 with TRBJ1-2, with TRBD1 matching 7 bases. Germline V gene lookup returns CDR1 SGHAT and CDR2 FQNNGV. Trimming removed 5 bases from V and 3 bases from J; junction bases left unmatched: 3. The CDR3 is made up of 13 amino acids. CDR3 amino acids: CASSRQGDYGYTF. CDR3 DNA (partial): TGTGCCAGCAGCCGGCAGGGGGACTATGGC.

A word on this clone: Coverage ceases 3 residues before the CDR3 finishes, and the germline J gene fills in the end. The chain couples TRBV5-6 to TRBJ1-2; 9 bases fit TRBD1. The V segment lost 1 base and the J segment 6 bases; nucleotides outside the gene matches: 7. This CDR3 has 15 residues. CDR1 is SGHDT, CDR2 YYEEEE, per germline. CDR3 sequence: CASSLPPGQGDGYTF. The sequenced CDR3 bases are TGTGCCAGCAGCTTGCCTCCGGGACAGGGTGATGGC.